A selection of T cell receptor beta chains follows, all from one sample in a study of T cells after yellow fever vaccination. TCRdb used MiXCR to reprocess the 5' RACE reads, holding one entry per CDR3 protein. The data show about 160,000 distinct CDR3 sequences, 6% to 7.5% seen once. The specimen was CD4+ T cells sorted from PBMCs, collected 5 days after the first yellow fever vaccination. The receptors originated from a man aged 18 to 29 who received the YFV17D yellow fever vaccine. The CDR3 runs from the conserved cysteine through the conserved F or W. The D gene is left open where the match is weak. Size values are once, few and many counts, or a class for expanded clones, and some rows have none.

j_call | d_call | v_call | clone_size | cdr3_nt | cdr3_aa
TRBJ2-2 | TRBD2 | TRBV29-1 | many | TGCAGCGTGTGGAGCGGGGGGTCCACCGGGGAGCTGTTTTTT | CSVWSGGSTGELFF
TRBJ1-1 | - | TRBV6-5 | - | TGTGCCAGCAGTTCTTTCAGCGCACTCAAAGCTTTCTTT | CASSSFSALKAFF
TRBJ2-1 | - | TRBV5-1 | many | TGCGCCAGCAGCCCTGACAGGCATGAGCAGTTCTTC | CASSPDRHEQFF
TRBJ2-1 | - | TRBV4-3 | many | TGCGCCAGCAGCCAAGAGATACGGGGTGGGCATGAGCAGTTCTTC | CASSQEIRGGHEQFF
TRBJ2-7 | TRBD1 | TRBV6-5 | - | TGTGCCAGCAGTTACCGCGGACAGGGGATCTCCTACGAGCAGTACTTC | CASSYRGQGISYEQYF
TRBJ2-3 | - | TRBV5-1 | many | TGCGCCAGCAGCTTTGACGGACCCACAGATACGCAGTATTTT | CASSFDGPTDTQYF
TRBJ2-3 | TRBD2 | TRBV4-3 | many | TGCGCCAGCAGCCAAGAGAGGCCCAGCGGGGGGGCAGATACGCAGTATTTT | CASSQERPSGGADTQYF
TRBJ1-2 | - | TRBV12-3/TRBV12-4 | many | TGTGCCAGCAGTTCGGACGAGACGTATGGCTACACCTTC | CASSSDETYGYTF
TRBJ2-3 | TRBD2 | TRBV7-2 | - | TGTGCCAGCAGCCAGCGGAAGACTAGCGGGGTGGATACGCAGTATTTT | CASSQRKTSGVDTQYF
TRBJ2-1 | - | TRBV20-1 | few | TGCAGTGCTAGAGGACAGATCGCCTACAATGAGCAGTTCTTC | CSARGQIAYNEQFF
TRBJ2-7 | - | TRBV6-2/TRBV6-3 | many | TGTGCCAGCAGTTACTCGATGGAGGCCTACGAGCAGTACTTC | CASSYSMEAYEQYF
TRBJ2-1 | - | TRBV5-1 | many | TGCGCCAGCAGCTTGGACCTGAGCTCCTACAATGAGCAGTTCTTC | CASSLDLSSYNEQFF
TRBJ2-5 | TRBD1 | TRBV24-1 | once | TGTGCCACCTGTGATTTCCTGACAGGGGGCGCCCGGGAGACCCAGTACTTC | CATCDFLTGGARETQYF
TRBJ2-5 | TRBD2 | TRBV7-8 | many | TGTGCCAGCAGCCCGCTGGGGGGGGAGACCCAGTACTTC | CASSPLGGETQYF
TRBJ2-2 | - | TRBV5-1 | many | TGCGCCAGCAGCCTATTCAGGGATTCGAACACCGGGGAGCTGTTTTTT | CASSLFRDSNTGELFF
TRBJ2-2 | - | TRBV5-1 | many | TGCGCCAGCAGCTCAACACTCGAAGGCACCGGGGAGCTGTTTTTT | CASSSTLEGTGELFF
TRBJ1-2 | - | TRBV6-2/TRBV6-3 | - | TGTGCCAGCAGTTACGGGCCTCAAATCGATGGCTACACCTTC | CASSYGPQIDGYTF